The 10 T cell receptor beta chains below all came from one sample that was sequenced in a study of T cell clonotyping in hematopoietic cell transplantation. Assay used: immunoSEQ multiplex PCR; TCRdb lists only in-frame clones, some missing. The table shows about 15,000 clones, with 94% occurring only once. The sample in question was PBMCs, obtained 30 days after allogeneic stem cell transplant. The source of these receptors is a male patient in his sixties or seventies who had an allogeneic stem cell transplant from an unrelated donor, so the T cells may come from the graft donor. Some clones in this sample may be carry-over from other donors' samples.

The V and J genes are TRBV27 and TRBJ1-4, with 8 bases identical to TRBD1. J gave up 4 bases and V 6 bases, and 7 bases lay outside the gene matches. Germline CDR1 reads MNHEY; CDR2 reads SMNVEV (reference sequence). The CDR3 is 15 amino acids. The CDR3 DNA reads as TGTGCCAGCAGATCCCTAGACAGGGGTAATGAAAAACTGTTTTTT. Translation gives CASRSLDRGNEKLFF.

J is TRBJ2-7 and V is TRBV29-1; 8 positions match TRBD2. This CDR3 is 14 amino acids long. Germline V gene lookup returns CDR1 SQVTM and CDR2 ANQGSEA. J gave up 7 bases and V 5 bases, and 13 bases lay outside the gene matches. The CDR3 DNA reads as TGCAGCGTTCGGACTAGCACCCTTTTTGGTGAGCAGTACTTC. This sequence encodes CSVRTSTLFGEQYF.

The V call is TRBV19, the J call TRBJ1-5; D is possibly TRBD1 (5 bases). The CDR3 consists of 14 residues. V dropped 6 bases and J dropped 3 bases, with 12 bases sitting between them. Germline V gene lookup returns CDR1 LNHDA and CDR2 SQIVND (reference sequence). The CDR3 loop reads CASRRGADNQPQHF. As DNA, the CDR3 is TGTGCCAGTAGGAGGGGTGCTGACAATCAGCCCCAGCATTTT.

Here the CDR3 reads CASGRGGDYEQYF. The CDR3 DNA follows: TGTGCTAGTGGGCGAGGGGGGGACTACGAGCAGTACTTC. The chain links TRBV12-5 to TRBJ2-7; the D gene is possibly TRBD2 (7 bases). From germline, CDR1 is LGHNT and CDR2 FRNRAP. The V end was cut by 6 bases, the J end by 3 bases, with 12 bases between. The CDR3 runs to 13 residues. The full variable domain, rest sourced from reference TRBV12-5 and TRBJ2-7, is DARVTQTPRHKVTEMGQEVTMRCQPILGHNTVFWYRQTMMQGLELLAYFRNRAPLDDSGMPKDRFSAEMPDATLATLKIQPSEPRDSAVYFCASGRGGDYEQYFGPGTRLTVT.

This sequence joins TRBV28 and TRBJ1-1; D remains ambiguous. CDR1 is MDHEN and CDR2 is SYDVKM in the germline V gene. The CDR3 is made up of 14 amino acids. V lost 4 bases to trimming and J lost 1 base, with 10 bases between them. CDR3 amino acids: CASSSTDPNTEAFF. In nucleotides, the CDR3 is TGTGCCAGCAGTTCCACGGACCCGAACACTGAAGCTTTCTTT.

The V gene is TRBV4-3, the J gene TRBJ2-3; 7 bases agree with TRBD2. The V segment lost 0 bases and the J segment 5 bases; nucleotides outside the gene matches: 5. The CDR3 loop spans 15 amino acids. Germline CDR1 and CDR2: LGHNA and YSLEER. CDR3 sequence reads: CASSQERTRVDTQYF. Written as DNA, the CDR3 is TGCGCCAGCAGCCAAGAACGGACTAGAGTAGATACGCAGTATTTT.

This chain joins TRBV19 and TRBJ1-5, with D tentatively TRBD1 (5 bases). Trimming stripped 8 bases from V and 7 bases from J, with 12 bases between. Looked up from germline, CDR1 is LNHDA and CDR2 is SQIVND (reference sequence). This CDR3 contains 12 residues. For the CDR3, the DNA is TGTGCCAGTTCCCAGGGTAACCAGCCCCAGCATTTT. Protein: CASSQGNQPQHF. Drawing the rest from reference TRBV19 and TRBJ1-5, the complete variable domain is DGGITQSPKYLFRKEGQNVTLSCEQNLNHDAMYWYRQDPGQGLRLIYYSQIVNDFQKGDIAEGYSVSREKKESFPLTVTSAQKNPTAFYLCASSQGNQPQHFGDGTRLSIL.

The V gene is TRBV19, the J gene TRBJ1-1; D is uncertain. Trimming removed 3 bases at V and 7 bases at J, with 6 bases between. Germline lookup yields CDR1 LNHDA and CDR2 SQIVND (reference sequence). The CDR3 has 11 residues. The CDR3 protein is CASSIASEAFF. CDR3 nucleotide sequence: TGTGCCAGTAGTATTGCCAGTGAAGCTTTCTTT.

The rearrangement links TRBV11-2 to TRBJ2-7; no reliable D call. The CDR3 length is 13 residues. Germline V gene sequence: CDR1 SGHAT, CDR2 FQNNGV. The ends were cut back, 3 bases at V and 5 bases at J, with 11 bases in the middle. The chain's CDR3 is CASSFRLGHEQYF. CDR3 sequence (DNA): TGTGCCAGCAGCTTCAGATTGGGTCACGAGCAGTACTTC. Looking up the rest from reference TRBV11-2 and TRBJ2-7 gives the full variable domain: EAGVAQSPRYKIIEKRQSVAFWCNPISGHATLYWYQQILGQGPKLLIQFQNNGVVDDSQLPKDRFSAERLKGVDSTLKIQPAKLEDSAVYLCASSFRLGHEQYFGPGTRLTVT.

This chain links TRBV6-5 with TRBJ1-2, with D possibly matching TRBD1 (5 bases). The germline CDR1 and CDR2 sequences are MNHEY and SVGAGI. Trimming cost V 4 bases and J 0 bases, with 6 bases left between them. This CDR3 has 13 residues. The CDR3 DNA is TGTGCCAGCAGTTCGGGGGCTAACTATGGCTACACCTTC. Its translation is CASSSGANYGYTF.